The source of this T cell receptor (beta chain) is a study of post-analysis software for immune sequencing data. Notes on the study in general: Patients showed TRBV5-6, TRBV5-1 and TRBV20-1 among roughly 5 TRBV segments more frequent than in controls.

This clonotype came up a few times. Its antigen is still unknown. The CDR3 totals 21 residues. Germline lookup yields CDR1 MGHRA and CDR2 YSYEKL. Unique molecular identifiers had been added to the TCR beta cDNA libraries. TCRdb ran MiXCR on the PCR reads and lists one entry per CDR3 protein. In the table there are hundreds of thousands of distinct CDR3 sequences, 55% to 60% of which are singletons. Input material: blood. This TCR was sampled from a girl aged 2-9 years with multiple sclerosis. This sequence joins TRBV4-1 and TRBJ2-4; the match to TRBD2 covers 8 bases. The assigned J gene may be wrong: the sequence end matches TRBJ2-7 better. The CDR3 DNA sequence: TGCGCCAGCAGCTATTCGGGAGGGGGGATAGGTACCGCCACGTACACCTACGAGCAGTACTTC. Protein sequence: CASSYSGGGIGTATYTYEQYF.